This T cell receptor beta chain is from a study of breast tumors, draining lymph nodes, adjacent tissues. Each CDR3 protein gets one entry after TCRdb re-called the multiplex PCR reads with MiXCR. Here the sample spans about 200,000 distinct CDR3 sequences, roughly 29% being singletons. In this sample, this clonotype turned up many times. The lymph nodes were axillary draining lymph nodes from breast cancer patients. Germline loops: CDR1 SGHRS, CDR2 YFSETQ. V was cut by 3 bases and J by 2 bases, with 6 bases left in between. The CDR3 contains 13 residues. Sequenced: axillary lymph node tissue. The origin of this receptor is a female donor with breast cancer. Some clones in this sample may be carry-over from other donors' samples. This chain joins TRBV5-1 and TRBJ2-1, with no clear D. The CDR3 nucleotides read TGCGCCAGCAGCTCCCCCCCCTACAATGAGCAGTTCTTC. It yields the protein CASSSPPYNEQFF.